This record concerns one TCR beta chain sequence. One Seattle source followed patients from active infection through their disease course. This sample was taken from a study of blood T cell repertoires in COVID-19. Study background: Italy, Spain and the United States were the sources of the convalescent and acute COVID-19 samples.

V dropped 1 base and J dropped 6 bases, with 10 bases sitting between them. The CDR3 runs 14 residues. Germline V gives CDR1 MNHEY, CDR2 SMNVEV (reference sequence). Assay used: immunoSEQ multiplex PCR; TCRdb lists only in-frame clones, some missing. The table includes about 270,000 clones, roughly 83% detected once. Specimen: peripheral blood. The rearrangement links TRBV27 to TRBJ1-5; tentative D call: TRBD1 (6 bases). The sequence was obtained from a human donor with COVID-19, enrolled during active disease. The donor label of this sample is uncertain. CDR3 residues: CASSLLGGRQPQHF. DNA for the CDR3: TGTGCCAGCAGTTTATTGGGGGGGCGTCAGCCCCAGCATTTT.